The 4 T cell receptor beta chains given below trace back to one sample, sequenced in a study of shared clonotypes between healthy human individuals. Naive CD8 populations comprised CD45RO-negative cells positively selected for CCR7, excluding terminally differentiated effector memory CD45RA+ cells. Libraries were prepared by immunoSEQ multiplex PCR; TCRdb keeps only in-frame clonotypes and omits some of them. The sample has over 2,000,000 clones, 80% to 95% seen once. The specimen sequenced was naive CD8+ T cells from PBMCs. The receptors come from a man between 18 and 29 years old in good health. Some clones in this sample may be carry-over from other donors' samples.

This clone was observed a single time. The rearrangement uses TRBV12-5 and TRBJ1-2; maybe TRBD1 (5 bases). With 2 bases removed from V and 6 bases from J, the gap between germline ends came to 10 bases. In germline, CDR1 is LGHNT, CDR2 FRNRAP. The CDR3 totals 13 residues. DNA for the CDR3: TGTGCTAGTGGTTTGTCACTCAGGGATGGCTACACCTTC. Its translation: CASGLSLRDGYTF.

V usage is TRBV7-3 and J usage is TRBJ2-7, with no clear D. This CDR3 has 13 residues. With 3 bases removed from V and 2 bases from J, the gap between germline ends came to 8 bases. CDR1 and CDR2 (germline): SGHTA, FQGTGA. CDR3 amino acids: CASSFGNTYEQYF. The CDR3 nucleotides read TGTGCCAGCAGCTTTGGAAATACCTACGAGCAGTACTTC. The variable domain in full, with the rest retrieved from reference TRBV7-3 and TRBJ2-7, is GAGVSQTPSNKVTEKGKYVELRCDPISGHTALYWYRQSLGQGPEFLIYFQGTGAADDSGLPNDRFFAVRPEGSVSTLKIQRTERGDSAVYLCASSFGNTYEQYFGPGTRLTVT.

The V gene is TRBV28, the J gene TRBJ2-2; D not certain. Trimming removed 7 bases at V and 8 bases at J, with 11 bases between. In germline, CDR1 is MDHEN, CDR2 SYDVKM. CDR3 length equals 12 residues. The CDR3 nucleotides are TGTGCCAGCACTGGTATTCGGGGGGAGCTGTTTTTT. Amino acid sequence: CASTGIRGELFF.

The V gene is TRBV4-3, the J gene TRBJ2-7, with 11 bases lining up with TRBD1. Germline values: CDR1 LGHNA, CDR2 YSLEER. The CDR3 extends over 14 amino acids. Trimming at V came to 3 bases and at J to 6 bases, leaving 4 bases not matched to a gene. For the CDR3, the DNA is TGCGCCAGCAGCCAGGACAGGGGGCCGGGCGAGCAGTACTTC. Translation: CASSQDRGPGEQYF.